These T cell receptor beta chains were read from a single sample in a study of cytomegalovirus exposure and HLA in healthy donors. Using immunoSEQ multiplex PCR, the repertoire was profiled, and TCRdb retains in-frame clones only, with some absent. Of over 150,000 clones in the sample, roughly 80% were seen once. Sequenced material: PBMCs. The receptors stem from a male donor in good health and CMV-seropositive. CDR3s include the opening cysteine and the closing phenylalanine or tryptophan. The D gene is left open where the match is weak. The size field is filled for only some rows; it gives once, few, many or a size class.

size	V	J	D	DNA	CDR3
-	TRBV7-9	TRBJ1-2	-	TGTGCCAGCAGCTTCGGAGCCGTTTACCTAAAGGGCTACACCTTC	CASSFGAVYLKGYTF
-	TRBV7-9	TRBJ1-2	-	TGTTCCAGCAGCTTACTGGACAGCGCATCCAAGCCTAACTATGGCTACACCTTC	CSSSLLDSASKPNYGYTF
few	TRBV7-2	TRBJ2-1	TRBD2	TGTGCCAGCAGCTTAGGTCTAGCGGGCGAGCAGTTCTTC	CASSLGLAGEQFF
-	TRBV6-5	TRBJ1-2	TRBD1	TGTGCCAGCAGTTACCCGGGACAGGGGGATCTCGGCTACACCTTC	CASSYPGQGDLGYTF
-	TRBV5-6	TRBJ2-4	-	TGTGCCAGCAGCTTGGGACAGGCGCGAGCCAAAAACATTCAGTACTTC	CASSLGQARAKNIQYF
-	TRBV4-1	TRBJ1-1	-	TGCGCCAGCAGCCAAGTTTGGGGGGGCACTGAAGCCTTCTTT	CASSQVWGGTEAFF
-	TRBV7-2	TRBJ1-1	-	TGTGCCAGCCTCCCCCACAGCACTAACACTGAAGCTTTCTTT	CASLPHSTNTEAFF
-	TRBV6-1	TRBJ2-5	-	TGTGCCAGCGACGGCGGCTCAAAAGAGACCCAGTACTTC	CASDGGSKETQYF
-	TRBV19	TRBJ1-2	-	TGTGCCAGTAGTCCACCGGCGGGGACTGGTGATGGCTACACCTTC	CASSPPAGTGDGYTF
-	TRBV5-1	TRBJ1-3	-	TGCGCCAGCAGCTCACGGTGGGAGGTTGGAAACACCATATATTTT	CASSSRWEVGNTIYF
-	TRBV14	TRBJ2-5	-	TGTGCCAGCAGCCAAGATTATAGAGGAGTCGGAGAGACCCAGTACTTC	CASSQDYRGVGETQYF
-	TRBV27	TRBJ2-2	TRBD1	TGTGCCAGCAGACCCACAGGGGGCCCGAACACCGGGGAGCTGTTTTTT	CASRPTGGPNTGELFF
-	TRBV9	TRBJ2-3	-	TGTGCCAGCAGTTACTTAGGAGACGAAGATACGCAGTATTTT	CASSYLGDEDTQYF
few	TRBV6-5	TRBJ1-1	TRBD1	TGTGCCAGCAGTTACGAAGGGACAGGAAGAGGGACTGAAGCTTTCTTT	CASSYEGTGRGTEAFF
-	TRBV2	TRBJ1-2	TRBD1	TGTGCCAGCAGTTCAGGACAGGGGCCCGGCTACACCTTC	CASSSGQGPGYTF
-	TRBV27	TRBJ2-7	TRBD2	TGTGCCAGCAGCTCACATAACATAGGACTAGCTCGTCAGTACTTC	CASSSHNIGLARQYF
-	TRBV4-3	TRBJ2-3	-	TGCGCCAGCAGCCAGCCGCCCGGGATTAGGATAGATACGCAGTATTTT	CASSQPPGIRIDTQYF
few	TRBV15	TRBJ1-2	-	TGTGCCACCAGCAGAGTCAATAACTTGCTCTATGGCTACACCTTC	CATSRVNNLLYGYTF
-	TRBV27	TRBJ2-7	-	TGTGCCAGCAGTCAACCACTAGTCGGGGAGCAGTACTTC	CASSQPLVGEQYF
few	TRBV5-6	TRBJ2-5	TRBD2	TGTGCCAGCAGGGCGGGACTAGCGGTTCAAGAGACCCAGTACTTC	CASRAGLAVQETQYF
-	TRBV9	TRBJ2-3	TRBD2	TGTGCCAGCAGCCCAGGGGCGGGAGGGCCGGCAGATACGCAGTATTTT	CASSPGAGGPADTQYF
-	TRBV5-6	TRBJ2-7	TRBD2	TGTGCCAGCAGCGACTCGGGGGAGGGCTACGAGCAGTACTTC	CASSDSGEGYEQYF
-	TRBV2	TRBJ1-1	TRBD1	TGTGCCAGCAGTGGACAGGGAAACACTGAAGCTTTCTTT	CASSGQGNTEAFF